The T cell receptor beta chain described here comes from a study of shared clonotypes between healthy human individuals. Deep-level running was used for the assay. Measured with immunoSEQ multiplex PCR; TCRdb has only the in-frame clones, and not every one. The table lists hundreds of thousands of clones, more than 70% of them singletons. Germline CDR1 is MGHDK and CDR2 is SYGVNS. V lost 8 bases and J lost 0, with 20 bases in between. The CDR3 covers 17 residues. The sequencing sample was made of memory CD4+ T cells sorted from blood. Subset defined: CD45RA-negative fraction. This chain joins TRBV25-1 and TRBJ1-5; no definite D call. This clonotype was sampled from a woman aged 30 to 39 in good health. Here the CDR3 DNA reads TGTGCCAGCCCGACGCGGTGCGAGGAAACTAGCAATCAGCCCCAGCATTTT. Its protein product is CASPTRCEETSNQPQHF.